The 9 T cell receptor beta chains listed next were all sequenced from one sample in a study of glioma-infiltrating T cells. The iRepertoire nested amplicon-rescue multiplex PCR amplified TCR alpha and beta CDR3s from RNA. TCRdb independently ran MiXCR on the multiplex PCR reads; one entry per CDR3 protein. The sample records some 180,000 distinct CDR3 sequences, around 30% being singletons. Input material: glioma tissue, nonneoplastic brain tissue, or PBMCs (not recorded which). The receptors come from a human donor with low-grade glioma or glioblastoma, undergoing nonglioma brain surgery, or in good health (not recorded which).

This clonotype has ten or more counts. The chain has TRBV7-6 and TRBJ1-5, with unresolved D. CDR3 length: 15 residues. CDR1 is SGHVS, CDR2 FNYEAQ, per germline. Trimming removed 5 bases from V and 6 bases from J, with 17 bases in between. The CDR3 DNA follows: TGTGCCAGCAGCCCAGTGGCTACAGCCAGTCAGCCCCAGCATTTT. Protein sequence: CASSPVATASQPQHF.

The chain has TRBV4-3 and TRBJ2-7, with a tentative D call TRBD2 (6 bases). The CDR3 consists of 16 residues. The germline V gene has CDR1 LGHNA and CDR2 YSLEER. With 3 bases removed from V and 3 bases from J, the gap between germline ends came to 18 bases. The CDR3 region has the DNA TGCGCCAGCAGCCAGGACCACCCTAGCGCCGGCTACGAGCAGTACTTC. Translation: CASSQDHPSAGYEQYF.

This sequence joins TRBV19 and TRBJ2-6, with TRBD1 as a possible D gene (5 bases). CDR3 length equals 14 residues. Trimming stripped 7 bases from V and 1 base from J, with 8 bases between. Per the germline V gene, CDR1 is LNHDA and CDR2 is SQIVND (reference sequence). The CDR3 bases are TGTGCCAGTACAGACAGATCTGGGGCCAACGTCCTGACTTTC. It encodes CASTDRSGANVLTF.

The chain combines TRBV6-6 with TRBJ2-3; D is possibly TRBD2 (6 bases). The CDR3 spans 17 residues. CDR1 is MNHNY and CDR2 is SVGAGI in the germline V gene (reference sequence). Trimming cost V 0 bases and J 9 bases, with 22 bases left between them. The CDR3 loop reads CASSYSVGDSSRDTQYF. CDR3 nucleotides: TGTGCCAGCAGTTACTCGGTTGGGGACTCCTCTAGGGACACGCAGTATTTT.

Details on this clonotype: A read error may explain this, as a much larger clone is one base away. The J gene is TRBJ1-1, the V gene TRBV19; no clear D gene. The CDR3 has 15 amino acids. Germline loops: CDR1 LNHDA, CDR2 SQIVND (reference sequence). Trimming took off 6 bases at V and 10 bases at J, with 24 bases between the two ends. In DNA, the CDR3 is TGTGCCAGTAGGATGAACCCCCACGGCGGTGTGGGAGCTTTCTTT. Protein sequence: CASRMNPHGGVGAFF.

The chain employs TRBV6-1 and TRBJ2-1; D might be TRBD1 (6 bases). Germline V gene data show CDR1 as MNHNS and CDR2 as SASEGT. The CDR3 spans 12 residues. Trimming stripped 6 bases from V and 14 bases from J, with 17 bases between. CDR3 residues: CASSLPEEGEFF. The CDR3 nucleotides read TGTGCCAGCAGCCTCCCGGAAGAGGGGGAGTTCTTC.

V gene TRBV12-3 or TRBV12-4 combines with J gene TRBJ1-1; D is uncertain. V was shortened by 6 bases and J by 0 bases, with 20 bases between the two germline ends. The CDR3 is 17 residues long. The DNA for the CDR3 is TGTGCCAGCAGGGGCCCCGAGGGCCGGACTATGAACACTGAAGCTTTCTTT. Its protein product is CASRGPEGRTMNTEAFF.

This clonotype was seen many times. The V gene is TRBV6-1, the J gene TRBJ2-7; 7 positions agree with TRBD1. Losses at the gene ends were 3 bases for V and 3 bases for J; bases not matched to a gene: 8. This CDR3 spans 15 amino acids. Germline lookup yields CDR1 MNHNS and CDR2 SASEGT. The CDR3 loop reads CASSDHVTGRYEQYF. Written as DNA, the CDR3 is TGTGCCAGCAGTGATCATGTGACAGGGCGCTACGAGCAGTACTTC.

This clonotype was detected many times. CDR3 amino acids: CASSLSWSTHEQFF. CDR3 nucleotides: TGTGCCAGCAGCTTATCTTGGAGCACGCATGAGCAGTTCTTC. The rearrangement joins TRBV7-9 to TRBJ2-1; D remains ambiguous. Trimming removed 2 bases at V and 8 bases at J, with 13 bases between. The V gene's germline CDR1 is SEHNR and CDR2 FQNEAQ (reference sequence). The CDR3 totals 14 residues. Full variable domain (remainder filled in from reference TRBV7-9 and TRBJ2-1): DTGVSQNPRHKITKRGQNVTFRCDPISEHNRLYWYRQTLGQGPEFLTYFQNEAQLEKSRLLSDRFSAERPKGSFSTLEIQRTEQGDSAMYLCASSLSWSTHEQFFGPGTRLTVL.